The rows below give T cell receptor beta chains drawn from one sample of a study of blood T cell repertoires in COVID-19. Method: immunoSEQ multiplex PCR; TCRdb's copy keeps in-frame clones and lacks some. The sample holds about 170,000 clones, 84% seen once. Sample: peripheral blood. The source of these receptors is a man in his late teens or twenties with active or convalescent COVID-19. Both conserved end residues are part of each CDR3. A D gene is named only where the DNA matches it firmly. Clone sizes are given selectively: once, few, many, or a class where the clone is expanded.

>NA|TRBD1|TRBV6-5|TRBJ2-7
CASNPFRDRGHEQYF
TGTGCCAGCAACCCCTTCCGAGACAGGGGCCACGAGCAGTACTTC
>NA|NA|TRBV5-1|TRBJ2-1
CASSLSGSGSYNEQFF
TGCGCCAGCAGCTTGTCTGGTAGCGGTTCCTACAATGAGCAGTTCTTC
>NA|TRBD1|TRBV5-8|TRBJ1-5
CASSRGTELNQPQHF
TGTGCCAGCAGCCGGGGGACAGAGTTGAATCAGCCCCAGCATTTT
>NA|NA|TRBV4-1|TRBJ2-7
CASSHAGSYEQYF
TGCGCCAGCAGCCATGCCGGGAGCTACGAGCAGTACTTC
>few|TRBD1|TRBV29-1|TRBJ1-4
CSVVRTGDEKLFF
TGCAGCGTTGTGCGGACAGGGGACGAAAAACTGTTTTTT
>few|NA|TRBV7-9|TRBJ2-4
CASSLTESGKNIQYF
TGTGCCAGCAGCTTAACCGAGTCGGGCAAAAACATTCAGTACTTC
>NA|TRBD2|TRBV5-1|TRBJ2-1
CASSLSGGGTYNEQFF
TGCGCCAGCAGCCTGAGCGGCGGGGGGACCTACAATGAGCAGTTCTTC
>NA|NA|TRBV6-2/TRBV6-3|TRBJ2-3
CASSYLGGGTDTQYF
TGTGCCAGCAGTTACTTAGGAGGCGGCACAGATACGCAGTATTTT
>NA|TRBD1|TRBV5-6|TRBJ1-6
CASSGPGGGPTTSPLHF
TGTGCCAGCTCTGGGCCCGGAGGGGGCCCCACGACTTCACCCCTCCACTTT
>NA|TRBD2|TRBV7-6|TRBJ2-1
CASSLIAGSSYNEQFF
TGTGCCAGCAGCTTGATAGCGGGGAGCTCCTACAATGAGCAGTTCTTC
>NA|TRBD1|TRBV2|TRBJ1-1
CASSGDREDTEAFF
TGTGCCAGCAGTGGGGACAGGGAGGACACTGAAGCTTTCTTT
>NA|TRBD1|TRBV29-1|TRBJ2-1
CSVGQGNNEQFF
TGCAGCGTCGGACAGGGGAACAATGAGCAGTTCTTC
>NA|NA|TRBV4-1|TRBJ2-5
CASSLLVGETQYF
TGCGCCAGCAGCCTCCTAGTCGGGGAGACCCAGTACTTC
>NA|TRBD1|TRBV25-1|TRBJ1-5
CASRDRGDQPQHF
TGTGCCAGCAGAGACAGGGGAGATCAGCCCCAGCATTTT
>NA|TRBD1|TRBV6-5|TRBJ1-2
CASSYSSGQGNGYTF
TGTGCCAGCAGTTACTCGTCAGGACAGGGAAATGGCTACACCTTC
>NA|NA|TRBV5-6|TRBJ2-7
CASSNTYEQYF
TGTGCCAGCAGCAATACCTACGAGCAGTACTTC
>few|TRBD1|TRBV28|TRBJ2-5
CASSRQGAGETQYF
TGTGCCAGCAGTAGGCAGGGGGCGGGAGAGACCCAGTACTTC
>NA|TRBD2|TRBV18|TRBJ2-3
CASSNRLASTDTQYF
TGTGCCAGCTCAAATAGACTAGCGAGCACAGATACGCAGTATTTT
>few|NA|TRBV2|TRBJ1-2
CASNNREGEGYTF
TGTGCCAGCAACAACAGGGAAGGGGAAGGCTACACCTTC
>NA|TRBD1|TRBV6-5|TRBJ1-4
CASSYSDGTGWEKLFF
TGTGCCAGCAGTTACTCTGACGGGACAGGGTGGGAAAAACTGTTTTTT
>NA|TRBD1|TRBV27|TRBJ2-3
CASSRQGRTDTQYF
TGTGCCAGCAGTCGACAGGGGCGCACAGATACGCAGTATTTT
>once|TRBD1|TRBV19|TRBJ1-1
CASSKDRLNTEAFF
TGTGCCAGTAGTAAGGACAGGCTGAACACTGAAGCTTTCTTT
>once|TRBD2|TRBV19|TRBJ2-3
CASAEREWTDTQYF
TGTGCCAGTGCCGAGCGGGAATGGACAGATACGCAGTATTTT
>NA|NA|TRBV4-3|TRBJ2-5
CASSQDLGAAQYF
TGCGCCAGCAGCCAAGATTTAGGGGCGGCCCAGTACTTC
>NA|TRBD1|TRBV15|TRBJ2-1
CATSSRDRGSNEQFF
TGTGCCACCAGCTCCCGGGACAGGGGATCTAATGAGCAGTTCTTC
>few|TRBD1|TRBV5-6|TRBJ2-5
CASRQGQLQETQYF
TGTGCCAGCAGGCAGGGACAGCTCCAAGAGACCCAGTACTTC
>once|TRBD1|TRBV5-1|TRBJ1-2
CASSDDRGYGYTF
TGCGCCAGCAGCGATGACAGGGGTTATGGCTACACCTTC
>NA|TRBD1|TRBV28|TRBJ1-5
CASRSGQRRQPQHF
TGTGCCAGCAGATCGGGACAGCGAAGACAGCCCCAGCATTTT
>NA|TRBD1|TRBV19|TRBJ2-1
CASKLDRARREQFF
TGTGCCAGTAAGCTGGACAGGGCCCGGAGGGAGCAGTTCTTC
>NA|TRBD2|TRBV6-5|TRBJ2-5
CASTTGGSETQYF
TGTGCCAGCACCACGGGAGGTTCAGAGACCCAGTACTTC
>NA|TRBD1|TRBV5-6|TRBJ1-5
CASSLAGTGSNQPQHF
TGTGCCAGCAGCTTGGCCGGGACAGGGAGCAATCAGCCCCAGCATTTT
>NA|TRBD1|TRBV6-5|TRBJ2-2
CASNRDRGHTGELFF
TGTGCCAGCAACCGGGACAGGGGGCACACCGGGGAGCTGTTTTTT
>NA|NA|TRBV24-1|TRBJ2-3
CATSARVPDTQYF
TGTGCCACCAGTGCCAGGGTTCCCGATACGCAGTATTTT
>NA|NA|TRBV5-6|TRBJ2-5
CASSLVFGGEETQYF
TGTGCCAGCAGCTTGGTCTTTGGAGGCGAAGAGACCCAGTACTTC
>NA|TRBD2|TRBV5-1|TRBJ2-7
CASSLAGGTSYEQYF
TGCGCCAGCAGCTTGGCCGGGGGGACTAGTTACGAGCAGTACTTC
>once|NA|TRBV27|TRBJ2-2
CASSLSSSNTGELFF
TGTGCCAGCAGTTTATCGTCCTCGAACACCGGGGAGCTGTTTTTT
>NA|NA|TRBV19|TRBJ1-5
CASEGVAGQPQHF
TGTGCCAGTGAGGGAGTAGCGGGCCAGCCCCAGCATTTT
>NA|TRBD2|TRBV15|TRBJ2-3
CATSRAGGLDTQYF
TGTGCCACCAGCAGAGCGGGGGGGCTGGATACGCAGTATTTT
>NA|TRBD2|TRBV10-2|TRBJ2-3
CASSPSGGTDTQYF
TGCGCCAGCAGTCCTAGCGGGGGCACAGATACGCAGTATTTT
>NA|NA|TRBV19|TRBJ1-5
CASSVRNHSNQPQHF
TGTGCCAGTAGTGTCAGAAATCATAGCAATCAGCCCCAGCATTTT
>NA|NA|TRBV28|TRBJ2-1
CASSSGSGDYNEQFF
TGTGCCAGCAGTTCAGGGTCAGGGGACTACAATGAGCAGTTCTTC
>NA|NA|TRBV15|TRBJ1-5
CATSRDNGVNQPQHF
TGTGCCACCAGCAGAGATAACGGGGTCAATCAGCCCCAGCATTTT
>NA|NA|TRBV5-6|TRBJ1-2
CASSPGHLNYGYTF
TGTGCCAGCAGCCCGGGACACCTAAACTATGGCTACACCTTC
>NA|TRBD2|TRBV6-2/TRBV6-3|TRBJ2-7
CASSRGLAGAYEQYF
TGTGCCAGCAGTCGGGGACTAGCGGGGGCCTACGAGCAGTACTTC
>few|TRBD2|TRBV19|TRBJ2-3
CASSSGSGYTQYF
TGTGCCAGTAGTAGCGGGAGTGGGTATACGCAGTATTTT
>NA|NA|TRBV5-1|TRBJ2-3
CASSLGGQGSTADTQYF
TGCGCCAGCAGCTTGGGAGGGCAGGGGAGTACAGCAGATACGCAGTATTTT
>NA|TRBD1|TRBV9|TRBJ1-3
CASSVVPGQPTGNTIYF
TGTGCCAGCAGCGTCGTCCCGGGACAGCCTACTGGAAACACCATATATTTT
>NA|TRBD2|TRBV5-8|TRBJ2-3
CASSIRTSGRAADTQYF
TGTGCCAGCAGCATCCGGACTAGCGGGAGGGCTGCGGATACGCAGTATTTT
>few|TRBD2|TRBV4-2|TRBJ2-7
CASSQESGSSYEQYF
TGTGCCAGCAGCCAAGAAAGCGGGAGCTCCTACGAGCAGTACTTC